Shown below are 4 T cell receptor beta chains from a single sample sequenced in a study of Graves' ophthalmopathy and Graves' hyperthyroidism. The authors amplified TCR beta CDR3 regions from RNA transcripts. First-round RT-PCR used HTBI primers; second-round multiplex PCR followed. TCRdb reanalysed the multiplex PCR reads using MiXCR and keeps one entry per CDR3 protein. The sample lists 350,000 to 400,000 distinct CDR3 sequences, approximately 15% occurring once. Sequenced input: peripheral blood. These receptors were obtained from a woman aged 18-29 years with stable Graves' hyperthyroidism.

This clonotype was seen repeatedly, ten times or more. This chain joins TRBV4-2 and TRBJ1-2; D unresolved. The CDR3 has 16 amino acids. V lost 4 bases, J lost 3 bases, and 18 bases lay in between. Per germline, CDR1 LGHNA and CDR2 YNFKEQ. CDR3 in amino acids: CASSPVSSTLHYGYTF. The CDR3 region has the DNA TGTGCCAGCAGCCCGGTTTCATCAACCCTCCACTATGGCTACACCTTC.

The V and J genes are TRBV5-1 and TRBJ1-5, with D possibly TRBD1 on 5 matching bases. There are 15 residues in the CDR3. V lost 0 bases, J lost 3 bases, and 10 bases lay in between. CDR1 is SGHRS, CDR2 YFSETQ, per germline. The CDR3 here is CASSLAGAPNQPQHF. CDR3 bases: TGCGCCAGCAGCTTGGCCGGGGCCCCCAATCAGCCCCAGCATTTT.

This clonotype occurred once. The CDR3 nucleotides are TGCAGTGCACGAGTTACAGGGCGCAATCAGCCCCAGCATTTT. It specifies CSARVTGRNQPQHF. The chain uses TRBV20-1 and TRBJ1-5, with D possibly matching TRBD1 (6 bases). CDR1 and CDR2 from the germline V gene are DFQATT and SNEGSKA (reference sequence). The CDR3 runs 14 residues. Trimming took off 6 bases at V and 2 bases at J, with 14 bases between the two ends.

This clonotype occurred many times. This rearrangement joins TRBV6-1 to TRBJ2-5; TRBD1 matches at 8 bases. The CDR3 has 12 residues. Germline V CDR1 and CDR2: MNHNS, SASEGT. V trimming: 8 bases; J trimming: 2 bases; junction bases outside the gene matches: 1. CDR3 in amino acids: CASRQGQETQYF. CDR3 in DNA: TGTGCCAGCCGACAGGGGCAAGAGACCCAGTACTTC.